The present entry profiles one T cell receptor (beta chain) with its context. Authors' data handling: Amplifying reference gene primers gave estimates of nucleated cell counts. Profiled with immunoSEQ multiplex PCR; TCRdb holds only in-frame clones, not every one. The D gene and trimming were derived from the DNA, and the V and J assignments and clone size from that table. The table records around 220,000 clones, about 90% of them present only once. This sample was included in a study of blood T cell repertoires in COVID-19. The overall study: Samples came from the United States, Italy and Spain, spanning acute and convalescent COVID-19. In each case, the material was cDNA or gDNA derived from T cells, B-cell-depleted T cells, or PBMCs.

Germline V lookup: CDR1 SGHRS, CDR2 YFSETQ. The CDR3 spans 13 residues. The germline V and J ends were trimmed by 1 base and 5 bases, with 9 bases remaining between them. The TCR comes from a man aged 40-49 years with active or convalescent COVID-19. Sequenced material: peripheral blood. The chain joins TRBV5-1 to TRBJ1-1; D remains unclear. The CDR3 nucleotides are TGCGCCAGCAGCTTGTGGGAGAGGACTGAAGCTTTCTTT. Protein: CASSLWERTEAFF.